Listed here are 18 T cell receptor beta chains from one sample, sequenced in a study of shared clonotypes between healthy human individuals. The data were produced by immunoSEQ multiplex PCR, yet TCRdb's version contains in-frame clones alone and is incomplete. The data hold about 2.3 million clones, with 85% to 95% observed a single time. The sequencing sample was made of naive CD4+ T cells from PBMCs. As for subset: CD45RA+ positively selected. The receptors here all came from a man aged 18 to 30 in good health. Some clones in this sample may be carry-over from other donors' samples.

With regard to this clone: The same CDR3 also results from other DNA sequences found in this sample. The chain links TRBV7-3 to TRBJ2-5; no reliable D call. Trimming took off 0 bases at V and 0 bases at J, with 2 bases between the two ends. The length of the CDR3 is 13 residues. Germline V gene lookup returns CDR1 SGHTA and CDR2 FQGTGA. Written as DNA, the CDR3 is TGTGCCAGCAGCTTAACAGACCAAGAGACCCAGTACTTC. It is translated as CASSLTDQETQYF.

This rearrangement joins TRBV18 to TRBJ1-3; tentative D call: TRBD1 (6 bases). V was shortened by 3 bases and J by 3 bases, with 9 bases between the two germline ends. Germline V lookup: CDR1 KGHSH, CDR2 LQKENI. The length of the CDR3 is 14 residues. The chain's CDR3 is CASSPRDNGNTIYF. For the CDR3, the DNA is TGTGCCAGCTCACCGAGGGACAATGGAAACACCATATATTTT.

The chain employs TRBV18 and TRBJ2-7; 9 bases fit TRBD1. CDR1 and CDR2 (germline): KGHSH, LQKENI. After removal of 3 bases from V and 5 bases from J, the junction contained 11 bases not matched to a gene. The CDR3 extends over 16 amino acids. CDR3 coding DNA: TGTGCCAGCTCACCGCGGGGACAGGGTTTTGTCGACGAGCAGTACTTC. Translated, it gives CASSPRGQGFVDEQYF.

The gene calls are TRBV2 and TRBJ2-7; D not resolved. The CDR3 has 13 residues. The ends were cut back, 1 base at V and 4 bases at J, with 8 bases in the middle. Germline-derived CDR1 and CDR2 are SNHLY and FYNNEI. The CDR3 region is CASSEEALYEQYF. The CDR3 DNA reads as TGTGCCAGCAGTGAAGAGGCTTTATACGAGCAGTACTTC. Using reference TRBV2 and TRBJ2-7 for the parts outside the CDR3, the full variable domain is EPEVTQTPSHQVTQMGQEVILRCVPISNHLYFYWYRQILGQKVEFLVSFYNNEISEKSEIFDDQFSVERPDGSNFTLKIRSTKLEDSAMYFCASSEEALYEQYFGPGTRLTVT.

This chain links TRBV28 with TRBJ2-7, with 7 positions matching TRBD1. Per germline, CDR1 MDHEN and CDR2 SYDVKM. V lost 3 bases and J lost 1; bases outside the gene matches: 6. The CDR3 loop spans 15 amino acids. The CDR3 DNA follows: TGTGCCAGCAGTTTCGCACAGGGGACGTCCTACGAGCAGTACTTC. Residues: CASSFAQGTSYEQYF.

The chain has TRBV28 and TRBJ2-3; 11 positions match TRBD2. This CDR3 comprises 16 residues. V was clipped by 4 bases and J by 4 bases; unmatched bases: 7. The germline V gene encodes CDR1 MDHEN and CDR2 SYDVKM. The CDR3 DNA sequence: TGTGCCAGCAGTTCCCCTAGCGGGAGGCTCGCAGATACGCAGTATTTT. As protein: CASSSPSGRLADTQYF. The whole variable domain, filled in from reference TRBV28 and TRBJ2-3, reads DVKVTQSSRYLVKRTGEKVFLECVQDMDHENMFWYRQDPGLGLRLIYFSYDVKMKEKGDIPEGYSVSREKKERFSLILESASTNQTSMYLCASSSPSGRLADTQYFGPGTRLTVL.

V usage is TRBV25-1 and J usage is TRBJ1-2; 9 bases agree with TRBD1. Trimming removed 6 bases from V and 2 bases from J; junction bases left unmatched: 4. CDR1 and CDR2 (germline): MGHDK, SYGVNS. The CDR3 runs to 14 residues. The CDR3 DNA reads TGTGCCAGCAGCACAGGGGGCGCGAACTATGGCTACACCTTC. As protein: CASSTGGANYGYTF.

The chain recombines TRBV7-9 with TRBJ1-1; D gene ambiguous. The V gene's germline CDR1 is SEHNR and CDR2 FQNEAQ (reference sequence). The CDR3 contains 14 residues. Deletions cut 4 bases from V and 1 base from J, with 10 bases between. CDR3 bases: TGTGCCAGCAGCTCCCGTAGTGGGAACACTGAAGCTTTCTTT. It is translated as CASSSRSGNTEAFF.

This clone was observed a single time. For the CDR3, the DNA is TGTGCCTGGACCGGGACAGGGAGTCCGCGAAGCACAGATACGCAGTATTTT. Its translation: CAWTGTGSPRSTDTQYF. This chain joins TRBV5-8 and TRBJ2-3; TRBD1 aligns across 9 bases. V was pared by 10 bases and J by 0 bases, with 15 bases of the junction left unmatched. Germline CDR1 and CDR2: SGHTS and YDEGEE. CDR3 length: 17 amino acids.

The gene calls are TRBV7-3 and TRBJ2-1; D remains ambiguous. Trimming cost V 3 bases and J 4 bases, with 10 bases left between them. CDR1 and CDR2 (germline): SGHTA, FQGTGA. The CDR3 totals 14 residues. The CDR3 DNA reads as TGTGCCAGCAGCTTGTCGCCAACGTACAATGAGCAGTTCTTC. It is translated as CASSLSPTYNEQFF. Full variable domain (remainder filled in from reference TRBV7-3 and TRBJ2-1): GAGVSQTPSNKVTEKGKYVELRCDPISGHTALYWYRQSLGQGPEFLIYFQGTGAADDSGLPNDRFFAVRPEGSVSTLKIQRTERGDSAVYLCASSLSPTYNEQFFGPGTRLTVL.

The V and J genes are TRBV7-9 and TRBJ2-1; 10 nucleotides agree with TRBD2. The CDR3 length is 15 residues. Germline trimming cut 2 bases from V and 7 bases from J; bases unmatched to any gene: 5. Germline-derived CDR1 and CDR2 are SEHNR and FQNEAQ (reference sequence). The CDR3 nucleotides are TGTGCCAGCAGCTTAAGCGGGAGGGGATCGAATGAGCAGTTCTTC. Translated, it gives CASSLSGRGSNEQFF. Variable domain in full (rest from reference TRBV7-9 and TRBJ2-1): DTGVSQNPRHKITKRGQNVTFRCDPISEHNRLYWYRQTLGQGPEFLTYFQNEAQLEKSRLLSDRFSAERPKGSFSTLEIQRTEQGDSAMYLCASSLSGRGSNEQFFGPGTRLTVL.

V gene TRBV20-1 combines with J gene TRBJ1-2; D unresolved. Trimming took 7 bases from V and 8 from J, leaving 14 bases between them. CDR1 is DFQATT and CDR2 is SNEGSKA in the germline V gene (reference sequence). There are 11 residues in the CDR3. CDR3 residues: CSVVLRIGYTF. The CDR3 DNA reads as TGCAGTGTGGTTTTAAGGATCGGCTACACCTTC.

The chain recombines TRBV5-4 with TRBJ2-7, with 10 bases aligning to TRBD1. The V segment lost 4 bases and the J segment 4 bases; nucleotides outside the gene matches: 8. Germline CDR1 is SGHNT and CDR2 is YYREEE (reference sequence). The CDR3 has 15 amino acids. CDR3 DNA: TGTGCCAGCAGCCGGGGTTCGGGACAGGGGTACGAGCAGTACTTC. Its translation: CASSRGSGQGYEQYF.

CDR3 bases: TGTGCCAGCAGCGTTGGCCTCGGGGCGGGAGGGCGCGAGCAGTACTTC. This codes for CASSVGLGAGGREQYF. This chain connects TRBV9 to TRBJ2-7; TRBD2 agrees at 9 bases. The germline CDR1 and CDR2 sequences are SGDLS and YYNGEE. CDR3 length equals 16 residues. V was pared by 2 bases and J by 6 bases, with 12 bases of the junction left unmatched.

The gene calls are TRBV7-9 and TRBJ1-2, with D perhaps matching TRBD1 (5 bases). V lost 1 base and J 6 bases, leaving 15 bases between the germline ends. There are 15 residues in the CDR3. Per germline, CDR1 SEHNR and CDR2 FQNEAQ (reference sequence). The CDR3 region is CASSLGFSGVDGYTF. The DNA for the CDR3 is TGTGCCAGCAGCTTAGGGTTCTCGGGGGTGGATGGCTACACCTTC.

The chain uses TRBV5-1 and TRBJ2-7; the D is unclear. The germline V gene has CDR1 SGHRS and CDR2 YFSETQ. Trimming took off 5 bases at V and 2 bases at J, with 11 bases between the two ends. This CDR3 comprises 13 residues. CDR3 loop: CASRVSEAYEQYF. The CDR3 DNA reads TGCGCCAGCAGGGTCTCAGAGGCCTACGAGCAGTACTTC.

This rearrangement joins TRBV5-4 to TRBJ2-5; TRBD2 agrees at 11 bases. After removal of 4 bases from V and 1 base from J, the junction contained 6 bases not matched to a gene. There are 16 residues in the CDR3. CDR1 SGHNT and CDR2 YYREEE come from the germline V gene (reference sequence). The DNA for the CDR3 is TGTGCCAGCAGCCCGGGTGGGACTAGCGGCCAAGAGACCCAGTACTTC. It is translated as CASSPGGTSGQETQYF. The whole variable domain, filled in from reference TRBV5-4 and TRBJ2-5, reads ETGVTQSPTHLIKTRGQQVTLRCSSQSGHNTVSWYQQALGQGPQFIFQYYREEENGRGNFPPRFSGLQFPNYSSELNVNALELDDSALYLCASSPGGTSGQETQYFGPGTRLLVL.

The chain uses TRBV27 and TRBJ2-5, with TRBD2 matching 8 bases. With 2 bases clipped from V and 2 bases from J, the junction kept 7 bases outside the gene matches. Looked up from germline, CDR1 is MNHEY and CDR2 is SMNVEV (reference sequence). This CDR3 has 16 amino acids. This CDR3 reads CASSLAPLAGQETQYF. Written as DNA, the CDR3 is TGTGCCAGCAGTTTAGCCCCCCTAGCGGGTCAAGAGACCCAGTACTTC.